This section outlines one TCR beta chain sequence together with its context. Its antigen is undetermined. Sequenced with the Oncomine TCR Beta short-read assay was DNA taken from cultured CD4+ T cells. Genomic DNA was extracted from cultured CD4+ T cells. TCRdb re-analysed the PCR reads in MiXCR, keeping a single row per CDR3 protein. The sample lists some 13,000 distinct CDR3 sequences; under 55% were seen once. This entry comes from a study of vaccination and CD4 T cells after COVID-19. Study summary: A CEFX pool, an HIV-1 Nef pool, or else no peptide went into the control cultures.

Treatment denoted: approximately nine-day PBMC culture with coronavirus spike peptide pools or control peptides (ViraFEST assay). Following expansion of antigen-specific T cells with peptide pools, ViraFEST then sequenced TCRs. The CDR3 spans 16 residues. The sequencing input was CD4+ T cells from blood, cultured in vitro. The rearrangement joins TRBV12-1 to TRBJ2-7; TRBD1 is the table's D call and was not checked against the DNA. TRBV12-1 is flagged as a pseudogene. The receptor was isolated from a human donor who had recovered from COVID-19. The CDR3 spells CASSFDRVRTTYEQYF. Written as DNA, the CDR3 is TGTGCCAGCAGCTTTGATCGAGTAAGGACAACCTACGAGCAGTACTTC.